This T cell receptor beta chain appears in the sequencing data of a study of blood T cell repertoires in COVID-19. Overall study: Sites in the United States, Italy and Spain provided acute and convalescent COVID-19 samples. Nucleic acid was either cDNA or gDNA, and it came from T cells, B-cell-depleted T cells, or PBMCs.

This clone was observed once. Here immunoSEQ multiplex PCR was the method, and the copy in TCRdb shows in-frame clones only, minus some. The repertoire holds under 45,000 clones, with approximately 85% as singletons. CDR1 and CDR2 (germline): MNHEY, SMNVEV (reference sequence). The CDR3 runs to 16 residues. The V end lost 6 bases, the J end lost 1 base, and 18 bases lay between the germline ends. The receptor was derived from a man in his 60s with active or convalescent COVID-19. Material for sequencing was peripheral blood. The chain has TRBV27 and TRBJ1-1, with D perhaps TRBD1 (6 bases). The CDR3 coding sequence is TGTGCCAGCAGCATAGTACCAGGGGTTCCGAACACTGAAGCTTTCTTT. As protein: CASSIVPGVPNTEAFF.